This T cell receptor (beta chain) originates from a study of shared clonotypes between healthy human individuals. Profiled with immunoSEQ multiplex PCR; TCRdb holds only in-frame clones, not every one. Found here are a few million clones, approximately 93% of them singletons; the top ten hold 0.39%. From CD4+ cells came CD45RA+ naive and CD45RA-negative memory subsets. J gave up 2 bases and V 0 bases, and 5 bases lay outside the gene matches. CDR3 length: 18 residues. Germline-derived CDR1 and CDR2 are LNHNV and YYDKDF (reference sequence). Sequenced: naive CD4+ T cells from PBMCs. Subset indicated: CD45RA+ positively selected. The receptor comes from a young man in good health. Some clones in this sample may be carry-over from other donors' samples. The gene calls are TRBV15 and TRBJ1-5; 12 nucleotides match TRBD1. CDR3: CATSREVWDRGRNQPQHF. In nucleotides, the CDR3 is TGTGCCACCAGCAGAGAAGTTTGGGACAGGGGGCGCAATCAGCCCCAGCATTTT.